This is a list of T cell receptor beta chains from one sample in a study of graft-versus-host responses after intestinal transplantation. Some clones are missing from TCRdb's copy, which holds only in-frame ones; the method was immunoSEQ multiplex PCR. The table lists 70,000 to 95,000 clones, roughly 93% of them singletons. These TCRs' antigens remain unknown. Sequenced material: unstimulated CD8+ T cells sorted from spleen or lymph node cells, taken before transplant. These receptor sequences come from a human donor who was the organ donor for an intestinal transplant. Both conserved end residues are part of each CDR3. The D gene is left open where the match is weak. Clone sizes are given selectively: once, few, many, or a class where the clone is expanded.

cdr3_nt	cdr3_aa	j_call	v_call	clone_size	d_call
TGTGCCAGCAGTGCGCCTGTGGGGGGAACCTACGAGCAGTACTTC	CASSAPVGGTYEQYF	TRBJ2-7	TRBV28	NA	NA
TGCGCCAGCAGCCAAGATATTAGGGACAGGGGTTTGCACACTGAAGCTTTCTTT	CASSQDIRDRGLHTEAFF	TRBJ1-1	TRBV4-1	NA	TRBD1
TGTGCCACCACTCAGGGAAACACTGAAGCTTTCTTT	CATTQGNTEAFF	TRBJ1-1	TRBV15	NA	NA
TGTGCCAGCAGTTACAATCCAGACAATGAGCAGTTCTTC	CASSYNPDNEQFF	TRBJ2-1	TRBV6-5	NA	NA
TGTGCCAGTAGTATAAGCCCGAGTTACAACACTGAAGCTTTCTTT	CASSISPSYNTEAFF	TRBJ1-1	TRBV19	NA	NA
TGTGCCAGCAGCGGCCGGACTAGCGGGGGGCCGCTAGAGACCCAGTACTTC	CASSGRTSGGPLETQYF	TRBJ2-5	TRBV7-8	NA	TRBD2
TGTGCCATCAGGGCCCATCTAGGACAGGCCCTGATCCACGAGCAGTACTTC	CAIRAHLGQALIHEQYF	TRBJ2-7	TRBV10-3	NA	TRBD1
TGCAGCGTTCTCCGGGGGGAGCAGTACTTC	CSVLRGEQYF	TRBJ2-7	TRBV29-1	NA	NA
TGTGCCAGCCGGGACAGGGGGTGGGAACGGAATGAGCAGTTCTTC	CASRDRGWERNEQFF	TRBJ2-1	TRBV7-9	NA	TRBD1
TGTGCCAGCAGAACTACAGGGGCGGCCGTCGAGCAGTACTTC	CASRTTGAAVEQYF	TRBJ2-7	TRBV2	NA	TRBD1
TGTGCCAGCAGTGATACCACACTAGCCAGTGAGCAGTTCTTC	CASSDTTLASEQFF	TRBJ2-1	TRBV25-1	NA	NA
TGTGCCAGCAGCTTAAGGGGACAGCCCCAGCATTTT	CASSLRGQPQHF	TRBJ1-5	TRBV7-9	NA	NA
TGTGCCAGCAGCTTACTTATCGGCTCTGGAAACACCATATATTTT	CASSLLIGSGNTIYF	TRBJ1-3	TRBV7-2	once	NA
TGTGCCAGCAGCGAGGTCGATGAAGCTTTCTTT	CASSEVDEAFF	TRBJ1-1	TRBV7-2	NA	NA
TGTGCCAGCTCACACCAGGCGGGACAGGGCGTGACAGATACGCAGTATTTT	CASSHQAGQGVTDTQYF	TRBJ2-3	TRBV18	NA	TRBD1
TGCGCCAGCAGCGGAGGACTAGCCAATGAGCAGTTCTTC	CASSGGLANEQFF	TRBJ2-1	TRBV5-1	NA	TRBD2
TGTGCCAGCAGTCAAGACAGAAACTATGGCTACACCTTC	CASSQDRNYGYTF	TRBJ1-2	TRBV6-5	NA	NA
TGTGCCAGCAGGCCTTTGCGGGGGGAAGGTGGGACCCAGTACTTC	CASRPLRGEGGTQYF	TRBJ2-5	TRBV6-1	NA	TRBD2